The sequence of this T cell receptor (beta chain) was determined in a study of radiotherapy plus CTLA-4 blockade in lung cancer. Looking at the study overall: With roughly 30% of patients having disease control, objective responses were seen in roughly 18%. The study, taken as a whole, reports: Strongest reported response predictors: early blood clone changes and post-radiation interferon-beta.

This clone was detected a few times. The antigen is undetermined. Sequencing was performed with immunoSEQ multiplex PCR; in TCRdb, only in-frame clones are kept and a portion is missing. The repertoire holds about 97,000 clones, with 65% to 85% as singletons. Sequenced here: peripheral blood, sampled from a patient treated with radiotherapy plus ipilimumab. The source of this sequence is a human donor with non-small cell lung cancer who had a partial response to radiotherapy plus ipilimumab. Some clones in this sample may be carry-over from other donors' samples.

The CDR3 spells CASSDPGLVSYNEQFF. The CDR3 region has the DNA TGTGCCAGCAGCGACCCGGGACTAGTCTCCTACAATGAGCAGTTCTTC. V usage is TRBV7-8 and J usage is TRBJ2-1; TRBD2 agrees at 8 bases. The CDR3 length is 16 residues. V was clipped by 5 bases and J by 0 bases; unmatched bases: 6. CDR1 SGHVS and CDR2 FQNEAQ come from the germline V gene.